The clone carrying this TCR beta chain was recorded many times. What it binds is unknown. TCRdb reprocessed the 5' RACE reads via MiXCR and lists one record per CDR3 protein. The sample includes tens of thousands of distinct CDR3 sequences, approximately 11% seen only once; the top ten take about 6.3%. The data belong to a study of neurological immune-mediated disorders. General observations from the study: CDR3 amino acid sequences found in expanded clones were never shared across subjects, suggesting private repertoires in all groups.

Indicated time point: longitudinal time-point 1 (baseline). Trimming took 7 bases from V and 4 from J, leaving 22 bases between them. The length of the CDR3 is 16 residues. Per germline, CDR1 DFQATT and CDR2 SNEGSKA (reference sequence). V is TRBV20-1 and J is TRBJ1-4; D is undetermined. The receptor comes from a male donor with HTLV-1-associated myelopathy (HAM/TSP). Sequences were obtained from PBMCs. DNA of the CDR3: TGCAGTGGCGAGGTACTCAGACAAGACTTTAATGAAAAACTGTTTTTT. It translates to CSGEVLRQDFNEKLFF.